A selection of T cell receptor delta chains follows, all from one sample in a study of gamma-delta chains in newborns, infants, children. TCRdb re-identified clones in the reads via CATT. The sample has about 4,000 delta-chain clones, about 40% seen once. Sample: blood, taken at week 6. These receptors were collected from a child who was a newborn, infant or young child, either healthy, febrile or measles-vaccinated (not recorded which). CDR3s include the opening cysteine and the closing phenylalanine or tryptophan. A D gene is named only where the DNA matches it firmly. Expanded clones are given a class, and other clones once, few, many or no size at all.

size	V	J	length	D	DNA	CDR3
medium-sized	TRDV2	TRDJ1	17	TRDD3	TGTGCCTGTGACACCGGTTACTGGGGACAGTACACCGATAAACTCATCTTT	CACDTGYWGQYTDKLIF
-	TRDV1	TRDJ1	20	-	TGTGCTCTTGGGGAACTAGGGGGACTTCCCACACCAACCACCACCGATAAACTCATCTTT	CALGELGGLPTPTTTDKLIF
-	TRDV1	TRDJ1	11	-	TGTGCTCTTGGGGAAAATCAAAAACTCATCTTT	CALGENQKLIF
-	TRDV1	TRDJ2	20	TRDD2	TGTGCTCTTGGGGCATCCCTTCCTCTAGGTTTCCGTACCATCCCGGCACAACTCTTCTTT	CALGASLPLGFRTIPAQLFF
-	TRDV1	TRDJ1	23	TRDD3	TGTGCTCTTGGGGAACCCCCATTCCCGTCTCTACTGGGGGATACGGCGTACACCGATAAACTCATCTTT	CALGEPPFPSLLGDTAYTDKLIF
-	TRDV1	TRDJ1	14	-	TGTGCTCTTGGGGAACTAGTGAGTGGCGATAAACTCATCTTT	CALGELVSGDKLIF
few	TRDV1	TRDJ1	23	TRDD3	TGTGCTCTTGGGGACGCCCTTGGCGCTACCTACACGGGCCCGACTCACGGGGATAATAAACTCATCTTT	CALGDALGATYTGPTHGDNKLIF
-	TRDV2	TRDJ1	16	TRDD3	TGTGCCTGTGACAAGCTTGGGGGATTGGACACCGATAAACTCATCTTT	CACDKLGGLDTDKLIF
-	TRDV1	TRDJ2	24	TRDD3	TGTGCTCTTGGGGACCACCGTTTAGGGTACTACTACGAGGGGGATCTTACTTTGACAGCACAACTCTTCTTT	CALGDHRLGYYYEGDLTLTAQLFF
medium-sized	TRAV29/DV5	TRDJ1	20	TRDD3	TGTGCAGTAATTAGCTCCGGGGAGGGGGATACGCCGGAGGGATCCGATAAACTCATCTTT	CAVISSGEGDTPEGSDKLIF
medium-sized	TRDV2	TRDJ4	15	-	TGTGCCTGTGACACCGGGCGGGGATCCGGCAGACCCCTGATCTTT	CACDTGRGSGRPLIF
-	TRDV2	TRDJ3	17	TRDD3	TGCGCCTGTGGCAGTACTGGGGGATACTGGGACACCCAACAGATGTTTTTC	CACGSTGGYWDTQQMFF
-	TRDV1	TRDJ1	22	TRDD2	TGTGCTCTTGGGGGACCTCGACCCTTCCTACCAATATACTGGGACGCCACCGATAAACTCATCTTT	CALGGPRPFLPIYWDATDKLIF
-	TRDV3	TRDJ1	24	TRDD3	TGTGCCAACATAGCCCGCGGCTGGGGGATTTACACGATCAGGCTGCCCCCCTCCACCGATAAACTCATCTTT	CANIARGWGIYTIRLPPSTDKLIF
medium-sized	TRDV1	TRDJ1	21	-	TGTGCTCTTGAATTGCCTTCCGCAGAACACTGGGGACCCCATTACACCGATAAACTCATCTTT	CALELPSAEHWGPHYTDKLIF
-	TRDV1	TRDJ1	17	-	TGTGCTCTTGGGGAACTCCCTCCGGAGGGGTACACCGATAAACTCATCTTT	CALGELPPEGYTDKLIF
-	TRDV1	TRDJ1	21	-	TGTGCTCTTGGGGAGCTACTTCCGCTACTCCCGTCCGAAGTGGGCACCGATAAACTCATCTTT	CALGELLPLLPSEVGTDKLIF
-	TRDV2	TRDJ1	18	TRDD3	TGTGCCTGTGACATCCTTGACTGGGGGATACGCGAAGCCGATAAACTCATCTTT	CACDILDWGIREADKLIF
medium-sized	TRDV2	TRDJ3	20	TRDD3	TGTGCCTGTGACACCGTACTGGGGGATCCAAACTCCTGGGACACCCGACAGATGTTTTTC	CACDTVLGDPNSWDTRQMFF
-	TRDV1	TRDJ1	19	-	TGTGCTCTTGGGGAACTAGCGACTGCTTACAGGTGGTACACCGATAAACCCATCTTT	CALGELATAYRWYTDKPIF
-	TRDV2	TRDJ3	22	TRDD3	TGTGCCTGTGACCTCTACACTGCTTGGGGGATACTAGCGTCCTGGGACACCCGACAGATGTTTTTC	CACDLYTAWGILASWDTRQMFF
few	TRDV2	TRDJ2	15	TRDD3	TGTGCCTGTGACGTACTGGGGGATTTGACAGCACAACTCTTCTTT	CACDVLGDLTAQLFF
-	TRDV3	TRDJ1	13	TRDD3	TGTGCCTTTTCCCGCTGGGGGGCCGATAAACTCATCTTT	CAFSRWGADKLIF
-	TRDV2	TRDJ1	18	TRDD3	TGTGCCTGTGACACCGTTTCTGCTGGGGGATTTTCCTCCGATAAACTCATCTTT	CACDTVSAGGFSSDKLIF
few	TRDV2	TRDJ1	17	TRDD3	TGTGCCTGTGACTCCGTCGGTGGGGATAGGGGCGCAGATAAACTCATCTTT	CACDSVGGDRGADKLIF
-	TRDV2	TRDJ1	18	TRDD3	TGTGCCTGTGACTCCTTACTGGGGGCCCACTTGTACACCGATAAACTCATCTTT	CACDSLLGAHLYTDKLIF
-	TRDV1	TRDJ1	17	-	TGTGCTCTTGGGGAACCCACTCCCTCCCCGTACACCGATAAACTCATCTTT	CALGEPTPSPYTDKLIF
few	TRDV1	TRDJ1	15	TRDD3	TGTGCTCTTGGGTACGGTACTGGGGCCACCGATAAACTCATCTTT	CALGYGTGATDKLIF
medium-sized	TRDV2	TRDJ1	14	TRDD3	TGTGCCTGTGACCCGGCGGGGGATACGCGCGAACTCATCTTT	CACDPAGDTRELIF